Presented here are 10 T cell receptor beta chains from one specimen sequenced in a study of CXCR3-negative and CXCR3-positive naive CD8 T cells. General observations from the study: Comparison of naive cells showed more hydrophobic TRB CDR3s in CXCR3-positive than in CXCR3-negative naive cells.

The study made its TRB cDNA libraries by 5' RACE, adding UMI labels. From the 5' RACE reads, TCRdb lists one entry per CDR3 protein and no DNA. The sample totals about 86,000 distinct CDR3 sequences; its top ten clones hold roughly 0.8%. Their cognate antigens are unknown. The sequencing sample was made of naive CXCR3+ CD8+ T cells from blood. Subset given: CD45RO-CCR7+CD27+CD95- naive CD8+ T cells expressing CXCR3 (TNR3+). These receptors came from a human donor in good health. Some clones in this sample may be carry-over from other donors' samples.

The genes are TRBV12-3 or TRBV12-4 and TRBJ2-5; absent DNA, TCRdb's TRBD2 call cannot be checked. The CDR3 extends over 15 amino acids. This CDR3 is CASRGLVMGQETQYF.

The chain combines TRBV12-3 or TRBV12-4 with TRBJ2-3. The CDR3 consists of 15 residues. CDR3 amino acids: CASSNPTLGSNTQYF.

The chain couples TRBV14 to TRBJ2-3. Germline V gives CDR1 SGHDN, CDR2 FVKESK. The CDR3 runs 17 residues. CDR3: CASKVTPIRECTDTQYF.

The CDR3 here is CATSTTLADSWETQYF. The chain combines TRBV15 with TRBJ2-5; TCRdb's D gene call, TRBD2, goes unchecked for lack of DNA. There are 16 residues in the CDR3. CDR1 LNHNV and CDR2 YYDKDF come from the germline V gene (reference sequence).

This rearrangement joins TRBV7-9 to TRBJ1-2; TCRdb's D call, TRBD1, is unchecked because there is no DNA. CDR3 size: 15 residues. The V gene's germline CDR1 is SEHNR and CDR2 FQNEAQ (reference sequence). The CDR3 loop reads CASSPPTGGVYGYTF.

The rearrangement joins TRBV6-4 to TRBJ2-2; there is no DNA to check the TCRdb D call of TRBD1. Germline V gene lookup returns CDR1 MRHNA and CDR2 SNTAGT. This CDR3 comprises 15 residues. This CDR3 reads CASSPGTVDTGELFF.

The chain joins TRBV29-1 to TRBJ2-3; TCRdb's D call of TRBD1 is untestable without DNA. The germline gives CDR1 SQVTM, CDR2 ANQGSEA. CDR3 length: 15 amino acids. CDR3 in amino acids: CSVEYLGPHRGAQYF.

The chain joins TRBV7-2 to TRBJ2-5; checking the TCRdb D call of TRBD2 is not possible without DNA. From germline, CDR1 is SGHTA and CDR2 FQGNSA. The CDR3 is 15 residues long. CDR3 region: CASSPLAGGPETQYF. Looking up the rest from reference TRBV7-2 and TRBJ2-5 gives the full variable domain: GAGVSQSPSNKVTEKGKDVELRCDPISGHTALYWYRQSLGQGLEFLIYFQGNSAPDKSGLPSDRFSAERTGGSVSTLTIQRTQQEDSAVYLCASSPLAGGPETQYFGPGTRLLVL.

This rearrangement joins TRBV20-1 to TRBJ2-3; TCRdb proposes TRBD2, but this gene call is untestable without DNA. Germline V lookup: CDR1 DFQATT, CDR2 SNEGSKA (reference sequence). This CDR3 spans 14 amino acids. CDR3 in amino acids: CAGDGAGGTDTHYF.

The V call is TRBV29-1, the J call TRBJ2-7; TCRdb designates TRBD1, a call that cannot be tested without DNA. The CDR3 contains 12 residues. CDR1 and CDR2 (germline): SQVTM, ANQGSEA. CDR3 protein: CSVGQGGYEQYF.